The rows below give T cell receptor beta chains drawn from one sample of a study of blood T cells in healthy people across ages. TCRdb itself ran the 5' RACE reads through MiXCR, one entry per CDR3 protein. The sample shows about 770,000 distinct CDR3 sequences, approximately 44% of them seen only once. The sample taken for sequencing was blood. Every receptor here comes from a man aged 55 to 70 in good health. CDR3s include the opening cysteine and the closing phenylalanine or tryptophan. A D gene is named only where the DNA matches it firmly. The size field is filled for only some rows; it gives once, few, many or a size class.

d_gene | abundance | j_gene | v_gene | CDR3nt | CDR3aa
. | once | TRBJ2-5 | TRBV18 | TGTGCCAGCTCACCCGACATCAATGAGCAGTACTTC | CASSPDINEQYF
TRBD1 | many | TRBJ1-5 | TRBV20-1 | TGCAGTGCTACTCGACAGGGGGGTAGCAATCAGCCCCAGCATTTT | CSATRQGGSNQPQHF
. | . | TRBJ1-2 | TRBV20-1 | TGCAGTGCTGGAGACAGCTTCGGCTACACCTTC | CSAGDSFGYTF
. | . | TRBJ2-5 | TRBV2 | TGTGCCAGCAGCGGCGGGGCTTCGTACCAAGAGACCCAGTACTTC | CASSGGASYQETQYF
. | . | TRBJ2-5 | TRBV12-3/TRBV12-4 | TGTGCCAGCAGTGTAGGGGAGGTTGGAGAGACCCAGTACTTC | CASSVGEVGETQYF
. | . | TRBJ1-2 | TRBV5-6 | TGTGCCAGCAGCTTGTTGGCGGGGGGCGGCTACACCTTC | CASSLLAGGGYTF
. | . | TRBJ2-7 | TRBV28 | TGTGCCAGCAGCACGGGACCACAAAACGAGCAGTACTTC | CASSTGPQNEQYF
. | few | TRBJ2-7 | TRBV7-9 | TGTGCCAGCAGCCAAGACAGCGCGTTCTACGAGCAGTACTTC | CASSQDSAFYEQYF
TRBD2 | . | TRBJ2-7 | TRBV6-6 | TGTGCCAGCAGTCCAACTAGCGGGCCCTCCTACGAGCAGTACTTC | CASSPTSGPSYEQYF
TRBD1 | few | TRBJ2-7 | TRBV4-3 | TGCGCCAGCAGCCAGCAAGACAGGGGGCTGTACGAGCAGTACTTC | CASSQQDRGLYEQYF
. | . | TRBJ2-1 | TRBV6-5 | TGTGCCACCCGCCTCGGGGGATCCAGAAATGAGCAGTTCTTC | CATRLGGSRNEQFF
. | few | TRBJ2-1 | TRBV21-1 | TGTGCCAGCAAGGGACAGCCGTCCTACAATGAGCAGTTCTTC | CASKGQPSYNEQFF
. | . | TRBJ2-2 | TRBV11-2 | TGTGCCAGCAGCTTAGAGTCAGGGTTCATCGGGGAGCTGTTTTTT | CASSLESGFIGELFF
. | . | TRBJ2-1 | TRBV10-2 | TGCGCCGGCAGGTTCAATGAGCAGTTCTTC | CAGRFNEQFF
TRBD2 | . | TRBJ2-5 | TRBV5-1 | TGCGCCAGCAGCTTGGGGGGACTAGGGGCCCAAGAGACCCAGTACTTC | CASSLGGLGAQETQYF
TRBD2 | once | TRBJ2-3 | TRBV12-3/TRBV12-4 | TGTGCCAGCAGTTGCGGGGGGACCGGAGATGTGCAATATTTT | CASSCGGTGDVQYF
TRBD2 | few | TRBJ2-7 | TRBV12-5 | TGTGCTAGTGGTTTATGGGCTAGCGGGGGGGCAGTTTACGAGCAGTACTTC | CASGLWASGGAVYEQYF
. | . | TRBJ2-3 | TRBV7-6 | TGTGCCAGCAGCTTCGGACACCCAGATACGCAGTATTTT | CASSFGHPDTQYF
TRBD1 | . | TRBJ2-2 | TRBV7-6 | TGTGCCAGCAGCTTAGGAGGGGGCAGGGACACCGGGGAGCTGTTTTTT | CASSLGGGRDTGELFF
. | many | TRBJ1-6 | TRBV7-2 | TGTGCCAGCAGCCCGACAGGCCATAATTCACCCCTCCACTTT | CASSPTGHNSPLHF
TRBD1 | . | TRBJ1-6 | TRBV25-1 | TGTGCCAGCAGTAATGTGGGACAGGTTAATTCACCCCTCCACTTT | CASSNVGQVNSPLHF
TRBD2 | . | TRBJ2-5 | TRBV7-9 | TGTGCCAGCAGCTCTCCGAGCGGGGGTAACCAGGAGACCCAGTACTTC | CASSSPSGGNQETQYF
. | few | TRBJ2-7 | TRBV28 | TGTGCCAGCAGCCCAAAGGGTGGGTTATACGAGCAGTACTTC | CASSPKGGLYEQYF
. | . | TRBJ2-2 | TRBV20-1 | TGCAGTGCTAGACCAAGGGGGGGGCGCGAGACCGGGGAGCTGTTTTTT | CSARPRGGRETGELFF
TRBD2 | . | TRBJ2-1 | TRBV28 | TGTGCCAGCAGTTTACCAAAGACTAGCGGGACCTACAATGAGCAGTTCTTC | CASSLPKTSGTYNEQFF
. | once | TRBJ1-2 | TRBV19 | TGTGCCAGTAGAGGTGGGGCCGCGGATTCTTATGGCTACACCTTC | CASRGGAADSYGYTF
. | . | TRBJ1-1 | TRBV12-3/TRBV12-4 | TGTGCCAGCAGTCCGCGACTGGGAGGAGGGACTGAAGCTTTCTTT | CASSPRLGGGTEAFF
TRBD1 | . | TRBJ2-6 | TRBV4-3 | TGCGCCAGCAGCCAAGAGGACAGGGCTGGGGCCAACGTCCTGACTTTC | CASSQEDRAGANVLTF
. | . | TRBJ1-2 | TRBV12-3/TRBV12-4 | TGTGCCAGCAGTACCCGCCAGGGCAGCGGGGGCTACACCTTC | CASSTRQGSGGYTF
. | . | TRBJ2-1 | TRBV5-1 | TGCGCCAGCAGCTTGGGCTCCTTCGGGTACAATGAGCAGTTCTTC | CASSLGSFGYNEQFF
. | . | TRBJ2-1 | TRBV3-1 | TGTGCCAGCAGCCCTCCCCCAGTGGGCAGCGGAAATATCTACAATGAGCAGTTCTTC | CASSPPPVGSGNIYNEQFF
TRBD1 | few | TRBJ2-7 | TRBV10-3 | TGTGCCATCAGTGGTAACCCGACAGGGGATCCTTACGAGCAGTACTTC | CAISGNPTGDPYEQYF
TRBD1 | . | TRBJ2-6 | TRBV7-3 | TGTGCCAGCAGCTCCCGTCCCGGGACAGGTTTGAGCTCTGGGGCCAACGTCCTGACTTTC | CASSSRPGTGLSSGANVLTF
. | many | TRBJ2-3 | TRBV7-2 | TGTGCCAGCAGCTTAGCTTCTAGCACAGATACGCAGTATTTT | CASSLASSTDTQYF
. | . | TRBJ2-3 | TRBV29-1 | TGCAGCGTTGACCCCCAGGTGGGAGATACGCAGTATTTT | CSVDPQVGDTQYF